This T cell receptor (beta chain) stems from a study of blood T cell repertoires in COVID-19. About the research overall: The analysed material was cDNA or gDNA that came from T cells, B-cell-depleted T cells, or PBMCs.

The CDR3 extends over 14 amino acids. Losses at the gene ends were 1 base for V and 3 bases for J; bases not matched to a gene: 3. CDR1 is GTSNPN and CDR2 is SVGIG in the germline V gene (reference sequence). Clones were read by immunoSEQ multiplex PCR, and TCRdb kept only the in-frame ones, dropping some. The sample lists around 130,000 clones, 70% to 90% occurring once. The specimen sequenced was peripheral blood. This TCR derives from a man aged 40-55 years with acute or convalescent COVID-19. V and J are TRBV30 and TRBJ2-7, with 10 bases fitting TRBD1. The CDR3 reads CAWSADRGLYEQYF. The DNA for the CDR3 is TGTGCCTGGAGTGCAGACAGGGGGCTCTACGAGCAGTACTTC.